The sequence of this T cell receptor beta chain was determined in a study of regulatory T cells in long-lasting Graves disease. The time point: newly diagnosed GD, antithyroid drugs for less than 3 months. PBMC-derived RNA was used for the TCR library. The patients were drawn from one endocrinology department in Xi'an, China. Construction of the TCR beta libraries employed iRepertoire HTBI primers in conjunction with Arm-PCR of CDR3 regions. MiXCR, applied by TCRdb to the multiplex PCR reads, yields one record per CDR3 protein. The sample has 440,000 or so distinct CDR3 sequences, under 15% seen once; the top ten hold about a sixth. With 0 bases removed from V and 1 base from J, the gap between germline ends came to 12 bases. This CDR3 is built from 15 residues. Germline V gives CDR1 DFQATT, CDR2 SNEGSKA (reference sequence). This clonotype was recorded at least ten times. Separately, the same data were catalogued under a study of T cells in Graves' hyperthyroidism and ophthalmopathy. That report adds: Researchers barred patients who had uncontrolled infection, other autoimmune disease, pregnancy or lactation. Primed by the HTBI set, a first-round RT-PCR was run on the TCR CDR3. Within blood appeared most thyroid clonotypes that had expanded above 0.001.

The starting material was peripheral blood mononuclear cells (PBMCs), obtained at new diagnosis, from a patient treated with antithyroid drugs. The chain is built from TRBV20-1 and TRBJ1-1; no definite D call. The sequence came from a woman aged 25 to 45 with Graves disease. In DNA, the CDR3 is TGCAGTGCTAGAGATTTGGGGAGTCCGAACACTGAAGCTTTCTTT. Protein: CSARDLGSPNTEAFF.